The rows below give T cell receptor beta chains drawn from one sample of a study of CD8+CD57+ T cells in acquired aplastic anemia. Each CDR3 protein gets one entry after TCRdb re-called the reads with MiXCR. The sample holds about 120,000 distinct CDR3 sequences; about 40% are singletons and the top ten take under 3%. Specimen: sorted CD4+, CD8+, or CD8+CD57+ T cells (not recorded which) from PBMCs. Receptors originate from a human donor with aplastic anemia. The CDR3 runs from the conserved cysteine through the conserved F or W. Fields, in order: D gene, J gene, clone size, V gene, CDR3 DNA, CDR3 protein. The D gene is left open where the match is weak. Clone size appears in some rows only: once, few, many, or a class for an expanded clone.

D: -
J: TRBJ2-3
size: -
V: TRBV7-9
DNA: TGTGCCAGCAGCTTAACGGGGACGATGGATGTGCAGTATTTT
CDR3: CASSLTGTMDVQYF

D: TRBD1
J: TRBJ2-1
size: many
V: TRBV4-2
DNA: TGTGCCAGCAGCCCACGGACAGGGGACAATGAGCAGTTCTTC
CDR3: CASSPRTGDNEQFF

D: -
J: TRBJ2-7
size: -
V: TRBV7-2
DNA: TGTGCCAGCAGGCCGACACCCTCCTACGAGCAGTACTTC
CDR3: CASRPTPSYEQYF

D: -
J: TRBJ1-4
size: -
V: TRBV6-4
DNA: TGTGCCAGCAGTGACGGCACAACTGCAACTAATGAAAAACTGTTTTTT
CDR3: CASSDGTTATNEKLFF

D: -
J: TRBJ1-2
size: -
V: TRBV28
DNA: TGTGCCAGCAGCCTCGGAACAAAGACATACTATGGCTACACCTTC
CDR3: CASSLGTKTYYGYTF

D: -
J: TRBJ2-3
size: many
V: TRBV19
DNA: TGTGCCAGTAGAGAGGGGTTTGGTGCAGATACGCAGTATTTT
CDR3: CASREGFGADTQYF

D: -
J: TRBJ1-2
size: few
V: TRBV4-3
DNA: TGCGCCAGCAGCCAAGACAATGACGGGGGAAATAACTATGGCTACACCTTC
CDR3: CASSQDNDGGNNYGYTF

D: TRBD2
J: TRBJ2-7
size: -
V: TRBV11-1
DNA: TGTGCCAGCAGCTGGGGAGGACTAGCTGTGCAGTACTTC
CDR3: CASSWGGLAVQYF

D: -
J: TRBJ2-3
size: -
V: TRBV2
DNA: TGTGCCAGCAGCTCCGGACAGAAGCCAGATACGCAGTATTTT
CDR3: CASSSGQKPDTQYF

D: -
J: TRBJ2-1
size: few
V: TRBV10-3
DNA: TGTGCCATCAGTGAGTCAGGACAGTACAATGAGCAGTTCTTC
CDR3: CAISESGQYNEQFF

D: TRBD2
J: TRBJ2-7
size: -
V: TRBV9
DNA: TGTGCCAGCAGCGTAGATAGCGGGGGCTACGAGCAGTACTTC
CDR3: CASSVDSGGYEQYF

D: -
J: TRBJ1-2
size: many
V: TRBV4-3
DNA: TGCGCCAGCAGCCAAGCGGGATATGGCTACACCTTC
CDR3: CASSQAGYGYTF

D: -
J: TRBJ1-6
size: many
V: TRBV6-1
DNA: TGTGCCAGCAGAACAGAGAGCTCCTATAATTCACCCCTCCACTTT
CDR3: CASRTESSYNSPLHF

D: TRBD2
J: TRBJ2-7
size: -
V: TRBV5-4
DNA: TGTGCCAGCAGCACCAAGCGGGGCGGGCTGAACGAGCAGCACTTC
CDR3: CASSTKRGGLNEQHF

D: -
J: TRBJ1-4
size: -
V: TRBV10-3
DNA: TGTGCCATCAGTCCCGGGACATTGGGTGAAAAACTGTTTTTT
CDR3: CAISPGTLGEKLFF

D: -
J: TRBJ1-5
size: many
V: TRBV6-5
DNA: TGTGCCAGCAGTTACTCTGGAGGGATCAATCAGCCCCAGCATTTT
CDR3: CASSYSGGINQPQHF

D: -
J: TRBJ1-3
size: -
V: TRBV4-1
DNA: TGCGCCAGCAGCAACCCGGGGGATCCTGGAAACACCATATATTTT
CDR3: CASSNPGDPGNTIYF

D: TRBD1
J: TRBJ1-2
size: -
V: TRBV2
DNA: TGTGCCAGCAGTGGGGACAGGGCCGGCTATGGCTACACCTTC
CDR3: CASSGDRAGYGYTF

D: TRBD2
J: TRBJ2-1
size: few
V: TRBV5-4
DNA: TGTGCCAGCAGACTAGCGGGGGGCCGGAAGGAGCAGTTCTTC
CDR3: CASRLAGGRKEQFF

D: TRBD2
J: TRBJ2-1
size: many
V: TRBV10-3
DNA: TGTGCCATCATTCCTAGCGGGGACTACAATGAGCAGTTCTTC
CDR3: CAIIPSGDYNEQFF

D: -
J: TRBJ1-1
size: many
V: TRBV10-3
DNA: TGTGCCATCAGTGAGGGACAGTCCATGAACACTGAAGCTTTCTTT
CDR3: CAISEGQSMNTEAFF

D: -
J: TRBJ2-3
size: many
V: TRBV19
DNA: TGTGCCAGTAGTGCCAGACCCCGAGATACGCAGTATTTT
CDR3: CASSARPRDTQYF

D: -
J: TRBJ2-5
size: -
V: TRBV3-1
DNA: TGTGCCAGCAGCCTCACGGGGACTCCAGAGACCCAGTACTTC
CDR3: CASSLTGTPETQYF

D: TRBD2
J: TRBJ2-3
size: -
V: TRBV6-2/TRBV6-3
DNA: TGTGCCAGCATGGGGATAGCGGGAGGCACAGATACGCAGTATTTT
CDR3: CASMGIAGGTDTQYF

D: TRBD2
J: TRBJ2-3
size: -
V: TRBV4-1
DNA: TGCGCCAGCAGCCAAGAGTGGCGGACTAGCGGGGGGGTCACAGATACGCAGTATTTT
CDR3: CASSQEWRTSGGVTDTQYF

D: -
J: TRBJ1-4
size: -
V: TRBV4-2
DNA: TGTGCCAGCAGCCAAGAAACAGCAAATGAAAAACTGTTTTTT
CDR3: CASSQETANEKLFF

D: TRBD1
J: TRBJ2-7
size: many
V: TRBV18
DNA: TGTGCCAGCTCACCTGGGACAGGGGGAACCTACGAGCAGTACTTC
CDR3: CASSPGTGGTYEQYF

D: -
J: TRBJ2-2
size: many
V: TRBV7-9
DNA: TGTGCCAGCAGCTCCTCTGTGAGGGAGCTGTTTTTT
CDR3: CASSSSVRELFF

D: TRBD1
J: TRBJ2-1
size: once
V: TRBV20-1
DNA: TGCAGTGCCTCCCGGGACAGACTCCCCCCCCACAATGAGCAGTTCTTC
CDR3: CSASRDRLPPHNEQFF

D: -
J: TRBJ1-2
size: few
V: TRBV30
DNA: TGTGCCTGGAGTCTGGGACAAATCTATGGCTACACCTTC
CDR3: CAWSLGQIYGYTF

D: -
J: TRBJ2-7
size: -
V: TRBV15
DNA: TGTGCCACCAGCAGAGATGGGGAAGGGGCCCACGAGCAGTACTTC
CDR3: CATSRDGEGAHEQYF

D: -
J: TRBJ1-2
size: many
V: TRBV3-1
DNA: TGTGCCAGCAGCCAAGTTGAGGGAAGGGGCTATGGCTACACCTTC
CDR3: CASSQVEGRGYGYTF

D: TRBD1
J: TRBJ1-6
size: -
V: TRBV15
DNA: TGTGCCACCAGCAGAGTGGGACAGGCGAATAATTCACCCCTCCACTTT
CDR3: CATSRVGQANNSPLHF

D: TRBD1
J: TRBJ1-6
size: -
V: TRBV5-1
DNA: TGCGCCAGCAGCAGAAGGACAGGGGGCTCCTCACCCCTCCACTTT
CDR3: CASSRRTGGSSPLHF

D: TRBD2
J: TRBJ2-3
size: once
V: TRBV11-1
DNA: TGTGCCAGCAGCCCGCCGGGACTAGCAGGCACAGATACGCAGTATTTT
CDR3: CASSPPGLAGTDTQYF

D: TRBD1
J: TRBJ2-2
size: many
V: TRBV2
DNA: TGTGCCAGCACCCTGGGGACAGGGAACACCGGGGAGCTGTTTTTT
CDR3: CASTLGTGNTGELFF

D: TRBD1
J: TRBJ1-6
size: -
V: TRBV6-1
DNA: TGTGCCAGCAGTGGGGGACAGCTTAATTCACCCCTCCACTTT
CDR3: CASSGGQLNSPLHF

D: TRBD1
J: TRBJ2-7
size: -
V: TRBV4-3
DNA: TGCGCCAGCAGCCAAGACTCGGGACAGAGCTCCTACGAGCAGTACTTC
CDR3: CASSQDSGQSSYEQYF

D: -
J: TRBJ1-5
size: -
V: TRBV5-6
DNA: TGTGCCAGCAGCTTTTTGGATAGCAATCAGCCCCAGCATTTT
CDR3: CASSFLDSNQPQHF

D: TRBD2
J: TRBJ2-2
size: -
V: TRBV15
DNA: TGTGCCACCAGCAGAGAAGTAGGGAGGGACGGGGAGCTGTTTTTT
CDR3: CATSREVGRDGELFF

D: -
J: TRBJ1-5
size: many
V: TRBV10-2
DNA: TGCGCCAGCAGTGAGTCAGCAGTTTTGTCCCAGCATTTT
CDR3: CASSESAVLSQHF

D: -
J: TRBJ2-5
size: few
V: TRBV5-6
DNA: TGTGCCAGCGGCTTCATGGGAGCGGCACAAGAGACCCAGTACTTC
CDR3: CASGFMGAAQETQYF

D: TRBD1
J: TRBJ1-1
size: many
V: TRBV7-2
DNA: TGTGCCAGCAGTGGTAGGGCAGGGGGCGACACTGAAGCTTTCTTT
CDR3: CASSGRAGGDTEAFF

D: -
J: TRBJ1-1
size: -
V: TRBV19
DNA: TGTGCCAGTAGTAAGACCGGGAAAGTTGAAGCTTTCTTT
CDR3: CASSKTGKVEAFF

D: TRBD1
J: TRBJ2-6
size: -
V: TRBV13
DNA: TGTGCCAGCAGCCCTCGACGGGGACAGCTGGCTGGGGCCAACGTCCTGACTTTC
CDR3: CASSPRRGQLAGANVLTF

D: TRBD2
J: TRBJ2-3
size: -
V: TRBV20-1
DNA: TGCAGTGCTAGTCCAGCGGGGGGGAGCACAGATACGCAGTATTTT
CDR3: CSASPAGGSTDTQYF

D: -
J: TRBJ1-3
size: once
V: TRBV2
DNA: TGTGCCAGCAGTGAAGAGAGCTCTGGAAACACCATATATTTT
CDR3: CASSEESSGNTIYF

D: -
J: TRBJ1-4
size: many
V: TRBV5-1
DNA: TGCGCCAGCAGCTTGGCTCCAGGGGCGAATGAAAAACTGTTTTTT
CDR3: CASSLAPGANEKLFF

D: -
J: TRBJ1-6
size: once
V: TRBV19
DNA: TGTGCCAGTACCGCTTGGGGGGGTAGTCGTTCACCCCTCCACTTT
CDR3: CASTAWGGSRSPLHF

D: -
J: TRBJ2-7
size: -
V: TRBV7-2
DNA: TGTGCCAGCAGCTTAGCGAAGGGACACTACCAGTACTACGAGCAGTACTTC
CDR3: CASSLAKGHYQYYEQYF

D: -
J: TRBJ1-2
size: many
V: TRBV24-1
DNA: TGTGCCACCAGTGATGAGGGTCGGGGACGGATCACACTTAACTATGGCTACACCTTC
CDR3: CATSDEGRGRITLNYGYTF

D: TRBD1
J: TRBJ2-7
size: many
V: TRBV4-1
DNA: TGCGCCAGCAGCCAAGATTGGGACAGCCCCAGCTACGAGCAGTACTTC
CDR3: CASSQDWDSPSYEQYF

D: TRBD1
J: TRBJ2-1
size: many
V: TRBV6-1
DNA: TGTGCCAGCAGCCCCGGACAGGGGACCTACAATGAGCAGTTCTTC
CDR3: CASSPGQGTYNEQFF

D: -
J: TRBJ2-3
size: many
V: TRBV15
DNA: TGTGCCACCAGCAAAGAGTCGGCTAACACAGATACGCAGTATTTT
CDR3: CATSKESANTDTQYF

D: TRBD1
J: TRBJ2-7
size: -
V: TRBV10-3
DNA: TGTGCCACCAATGAGGACAGGTCCGCACCCGAGCAGTACTTC
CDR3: CATNEDRSAPEQYF

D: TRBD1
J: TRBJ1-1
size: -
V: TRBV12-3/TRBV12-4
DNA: TGTGCCAGCAGTCGGGGGGACAGGGCGTCAGCTTTCTTT
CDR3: CASSRGDRASAFF

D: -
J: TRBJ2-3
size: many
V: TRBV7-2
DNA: TGTGCCAGCAGCCGGCAGTCAGATACGCAGTATTTT
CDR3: CASSRQSDTQYF

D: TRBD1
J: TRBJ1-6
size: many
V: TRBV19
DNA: TGTGCCAGTGAAACCGGGACAGGGAATTCACCCCTCCACTTT
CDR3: CASETGTGNSPLHF